Described below is a single T cell receptor beta chain sequence and its context. With 3 bases removed from V and 5 bases from J, the gap between germline ends came to 8 bases. Germline V gives CDR1 SGHNT, CDR2 YYREEE (reference sequence). The CDR3 runs to 13 residues. This entry comes from a study of blood T cell repertoires in COVID-19. Whole-study context: Both acute and convalescent COVID-19 samples were obtained from the United States, Italy and Spain. Sample material is recorded as cDNA or gDNA derived from T cells, B-cell-depleted T cells, or PBMCs.

Per the original methods: Quantification of nucleated cells was approximated via reference gene primer amplification. Method: immunoSEQ multiplex PCR; TCRdb's copy keeps in-frame clones and lacks some. Clonal size and the V and J genes are those of that table, whereas D and trimming came from the DNA. This repertoire shows around 220,000 clones, 80% to 90% found once; its top ten account for roughly 2.2%. Sequenced sample: peripheral blood. This receptor was identified in a woman between 50 and 59 years old with acute or convalescent COVID-19. The chain carries TRBV5-4 and TRBJ2-2, with D unclear. In DNA form, the CDR3 reads TGTGCCAGCAGCTCGCCGGGTACCGGGGAGCTGTTTTTT. Encoded protein: CASSSPGTGELFF.